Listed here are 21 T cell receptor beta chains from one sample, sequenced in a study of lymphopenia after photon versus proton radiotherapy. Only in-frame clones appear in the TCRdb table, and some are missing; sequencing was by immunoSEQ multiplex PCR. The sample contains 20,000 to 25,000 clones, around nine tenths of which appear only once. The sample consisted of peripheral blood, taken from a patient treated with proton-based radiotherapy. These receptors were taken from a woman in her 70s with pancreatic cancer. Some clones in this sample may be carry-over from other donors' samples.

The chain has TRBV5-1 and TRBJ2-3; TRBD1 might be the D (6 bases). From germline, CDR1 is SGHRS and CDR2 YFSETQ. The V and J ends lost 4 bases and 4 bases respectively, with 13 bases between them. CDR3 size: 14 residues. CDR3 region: CASSQQGIADTQYF. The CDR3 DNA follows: TGCGCCAGCAGCCAACAGGGTATTGCAGATACGCAGTATTTT.

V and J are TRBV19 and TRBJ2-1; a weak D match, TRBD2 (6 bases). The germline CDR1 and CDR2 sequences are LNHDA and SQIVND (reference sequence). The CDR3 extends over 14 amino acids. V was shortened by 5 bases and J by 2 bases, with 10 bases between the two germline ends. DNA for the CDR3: TGTGCCAGTAGTGATAGCGGAACCTACAATGAGCAGTTCTTC. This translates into CASSDSGTYNEQFF.

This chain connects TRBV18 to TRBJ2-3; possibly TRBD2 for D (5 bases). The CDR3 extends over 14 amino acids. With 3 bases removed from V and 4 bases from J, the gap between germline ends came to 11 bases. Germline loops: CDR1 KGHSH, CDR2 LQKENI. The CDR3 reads CASSPLVGADTQYF. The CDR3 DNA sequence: TGTGCCAGCTCACCGTTGGTCGGGGCAGATACGCAGTATTTT.

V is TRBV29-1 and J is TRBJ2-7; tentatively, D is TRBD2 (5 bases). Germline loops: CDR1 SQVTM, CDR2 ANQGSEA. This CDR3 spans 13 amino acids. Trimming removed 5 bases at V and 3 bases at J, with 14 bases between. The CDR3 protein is CSVFREDYYEQYF. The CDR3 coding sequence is TGCAGCGTTTTTCGGGAAGATTACTACGAGCAGTACTTC.

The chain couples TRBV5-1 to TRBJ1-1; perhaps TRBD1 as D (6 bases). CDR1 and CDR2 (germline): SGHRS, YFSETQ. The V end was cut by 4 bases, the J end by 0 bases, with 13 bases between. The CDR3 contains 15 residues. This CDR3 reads CASSHREGLNTEAFF. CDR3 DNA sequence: TGCGCCAGCAGCCACAGGGAAGGACTGAACACTGAAGCTTTCTTT.

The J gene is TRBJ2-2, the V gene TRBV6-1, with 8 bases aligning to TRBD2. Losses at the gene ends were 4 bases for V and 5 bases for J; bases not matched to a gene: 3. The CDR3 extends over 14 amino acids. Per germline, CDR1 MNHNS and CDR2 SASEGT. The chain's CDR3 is CASSVVAGTGELFF. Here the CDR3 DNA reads TGTGCCAGCAGTGTGGTAGCGGGGACCGGGGAGCTGTTTTTT.

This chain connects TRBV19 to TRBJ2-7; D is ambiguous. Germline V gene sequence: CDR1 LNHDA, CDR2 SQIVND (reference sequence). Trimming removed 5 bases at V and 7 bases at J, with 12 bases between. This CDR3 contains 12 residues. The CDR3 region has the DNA TGTGCCAGTAGTGTCAGAAATCGGGAGCAGTACTTC. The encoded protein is CASSVRNREQYF.

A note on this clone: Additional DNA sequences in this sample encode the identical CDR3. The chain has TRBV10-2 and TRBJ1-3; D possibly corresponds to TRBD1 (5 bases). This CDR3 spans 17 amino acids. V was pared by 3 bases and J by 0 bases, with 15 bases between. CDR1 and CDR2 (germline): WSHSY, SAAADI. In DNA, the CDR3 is TGCGCCAGCAGTGACAGGGATCCAAAATCCTCTGGAAACACCATATATTTT. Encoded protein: CASSDRDPKSSGNTIYF.

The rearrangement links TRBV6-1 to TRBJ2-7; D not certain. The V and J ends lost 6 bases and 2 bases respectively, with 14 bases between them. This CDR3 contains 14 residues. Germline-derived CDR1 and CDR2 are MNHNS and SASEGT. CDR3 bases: TGTGCCAGCAGACCAAAGTGGAACACCTACGAGCAGTACTTC. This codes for CASRPKWNTYEQYF.

This chain's CDR3 is CASSQGTTEAFF. CDR3 nucleotides: TGTGCCAGCAGCCAAGGAACCACTGAAGCTTTCTTT. The chain recombines TRBV14 with TRBJ1-1, with no clear D. From germline, CDR1 is SGHDN and CDR2 FVKESK. With 1 base removed from V and 4 bases from J, the gap between germline ends came to 4 bases. The CDR3 is 12 amino acids.

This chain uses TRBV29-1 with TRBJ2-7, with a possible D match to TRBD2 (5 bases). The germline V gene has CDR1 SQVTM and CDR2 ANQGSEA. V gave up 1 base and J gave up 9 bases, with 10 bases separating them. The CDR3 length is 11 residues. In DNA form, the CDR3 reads TGCAGCGTTGAAGGGAGGACGGGGCAGTACTTC. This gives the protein CSVEGRTGQYF.

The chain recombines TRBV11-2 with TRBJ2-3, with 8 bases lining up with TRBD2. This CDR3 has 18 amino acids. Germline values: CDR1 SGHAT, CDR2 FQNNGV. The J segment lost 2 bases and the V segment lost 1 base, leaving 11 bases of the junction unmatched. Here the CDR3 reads CASSLVASGPPPTDTQYF. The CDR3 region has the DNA TGTGCCAGCAGCTTAGTAGCTAGCGGGCCCCCTCCCACAGATACGCAGTATTTT.

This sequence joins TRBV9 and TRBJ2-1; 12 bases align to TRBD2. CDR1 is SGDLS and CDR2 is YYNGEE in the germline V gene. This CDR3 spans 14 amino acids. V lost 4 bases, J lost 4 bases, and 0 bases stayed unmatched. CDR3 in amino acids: CASSLAGGYNEQFF. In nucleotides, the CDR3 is TGTGCCAGCAGCCTAGCGGGAGGGTACAATGAGCAGTTCTTC. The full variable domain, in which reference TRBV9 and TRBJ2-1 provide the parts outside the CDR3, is DSGVTQTPKHLITATGQRVTLRCSPRSGDLSVYWYQQSLDQGLQFLIQYYNGEERAKGNILERFSAQQFPDLHSELNLSSLELGDSALYFCASSLAGGYNEQFFGPGTRLTVL.

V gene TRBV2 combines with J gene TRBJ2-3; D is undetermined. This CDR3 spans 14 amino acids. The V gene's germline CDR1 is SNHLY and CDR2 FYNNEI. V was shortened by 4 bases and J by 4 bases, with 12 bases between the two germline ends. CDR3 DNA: TGTGCCAGCAGTGGTCGACCCGGGCCAGATACGCAGTATTTT. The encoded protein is CASSGRPGPDTQYF.

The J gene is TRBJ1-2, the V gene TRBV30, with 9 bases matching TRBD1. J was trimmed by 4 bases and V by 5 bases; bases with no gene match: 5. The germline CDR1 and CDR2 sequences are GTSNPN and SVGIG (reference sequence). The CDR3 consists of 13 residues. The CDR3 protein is CAWGGTGIYGYTF. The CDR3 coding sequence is TGTGCCTGGGGAGGGACAGGGATCTATGGCTACACCTTC.

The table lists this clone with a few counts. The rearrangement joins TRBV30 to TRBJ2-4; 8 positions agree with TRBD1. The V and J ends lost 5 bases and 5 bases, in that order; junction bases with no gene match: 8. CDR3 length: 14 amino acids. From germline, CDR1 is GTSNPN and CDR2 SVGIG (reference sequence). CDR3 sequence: CAWAAGTGQNIQYF. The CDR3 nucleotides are TGTGCCTGGGCAGCCGGGACAGGACAAAACATTCAGTACTTC.

The CDR3 spells CASSPKTSGSAYEQYF. Written as DNA, the CDR3 is TGTGCCAGCAGCCCCAAAACTAGCGGGAGTGCCTACGAGCAGTACTTC. The rearrangement uses TRBV27 and TRBJ2-7; 11 positions agree with TRBD2. Trimming cost V 6 bases and J 2 bases; bases outside gene matches: 9. Germline V gives CDR1 MNHEY, CDR2 SMNVEV (reference sequence). The CDR3 is 16 residues long.

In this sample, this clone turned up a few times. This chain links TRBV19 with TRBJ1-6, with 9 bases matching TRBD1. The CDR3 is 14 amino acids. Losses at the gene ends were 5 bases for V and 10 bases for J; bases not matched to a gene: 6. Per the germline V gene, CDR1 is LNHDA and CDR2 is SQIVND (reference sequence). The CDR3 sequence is CASSLDRGESPLHF. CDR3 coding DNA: TGTGCCAGTAGTCTGGACAGGGGCGAATCACCCCTCCACTTT.

The CDR3 here is CASSLTSGRAGDTQYF. The CDR3 coding sequence is TGCGCCAGCAGCTTGACTAGCGGGAGGGCGGGGGATACGCAGTATTTT. The chain employs TRBV5-1 and TRBJ2-3, with 13 bases that match TRBD2. The CDR3 totals 16 residues. With V trimmed by 1 base and J by 6 bases, 5 bases remained unmatched. CDR1 is SGHRS and CDR2 is YFSETQ in the germline V gene.

In nucleotides, the CDR3 is TGTGCCAGCAGCCCCAGGACTAGCGGGAGCTACGAGCAGTACTTC. Translation gives CASSPRTSGSYEQYF. The chain recombines TRBV11-2 with TRBJ2-7; 13 bases are a match to TRBD2. This CDR3 is built from 15 residues. CDR1 is SGHAT and CDR2 is FQNNGV in the germline V gene. Trimming removed 5 bases from V and 3 bases from J; junction bases left unmatched: 4.

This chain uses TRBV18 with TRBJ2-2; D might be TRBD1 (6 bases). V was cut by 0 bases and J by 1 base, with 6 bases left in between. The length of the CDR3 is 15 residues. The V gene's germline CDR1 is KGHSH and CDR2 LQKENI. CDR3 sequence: CASSPPTGNTGELFF. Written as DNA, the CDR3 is TGTGCCAGCTCACCACCGACAGGGAACACCGGGGAGCTGTTTTTT.